These 28 T cell receptor beta chains came from one sample sequenced in a study of OX40 agonist ivuxolimab in advanced cancers. The table came from immunoSEQ multiplex PCR; TCRdb's copy has only in-frame clones and leaves some out. The sample consists of over 55,000 clones, around 90% of them appearing once. The sequenced sample was CD4+ or CD8+ T cells sorted from blood, obtained in a trial of the OX40 agonist ivuxolimab. The receptors originated from an adult with an advanced solid tumor such as melanoma, head and neck, liver or kidney cancer.

CDR3 sequence reads: CASSGDRDRGLKPEKLFF. The DNA for the CDR3 is TGTGCCAGCAGCGGGGACCGGGACAGGGGGCTTAAGCCGGAAAAACTGTTTTTT. V is TRBV9 and J is TRBJ1-4, with TRBD1 matching over 12 bases. Germline values: CDR1 SGDLS, CDR2 YYNGEE. This CDR3 is 18 amino acids long. The V segment lost 3 bases and the J segment 8 bases; nucleotides outside the gene matches: 14.

The gene calls are TRBV9 and TRBJ2-3; D is ambiguous. Trimming shortened V by 4 bases and J by 4 bases, and 10 bases separated the two germline ends. The CDR3 spans 13 residues. Germline V gene sequence: CDR1 SGDLS, CDR2 YYNGEE. The CDR3 is CASSPRSSDTQYF. As DNA, the CDR3 is TGTGCCAGCAGCCCCCGCTCCTCAGATACGCAGTATTTT.

J is TRBJ2-1 and V is TRBV19; 16 positions match TRBD2. The CDR3 covers 19 residues. Germline-derived CDR1 and CDR2 are LNHDA and SQIVND (reference sequence). Trimming took 5 bases from V and 7 from J; bases not matched to a gene: 14. Written as DNA, the CDR3 is TGTGCCAGTAGTTCGGGACTAGCGGGGGGGCCGGTATTTGGGAATGAGCAGTTCTTC. It codes for CASSSGLAGGPVFGNEQFF.

V is TRBV29-1 and J is TRBJ1-4, with D maybe TRBD1 (6 bases). This CDR3 is 14 amino acids long. Germline values: CDR1 SQVTM, CDR2 ANQGSEA. V lost 4 bases and J 4 bases, leaving 13 bases between the germline ends. The CDR3 sequence: CSVVTGGYNEKLFF. DNA of the CDR3: TGCAGCGTTGTTACGGGGGGCTATAATGAAAAACTGTTTTTT.

J is TRBJ1-1 and V is TRBV6-5, with 9 bases aligning to TRBD1. Trimming cost V 5 bases and J 6 bases; bases outside gene matches: 7. The germline CDR1 and CDR2 sequences are MNHEY and SVGAGI. The CDR3 has 14 amino acids. The CDR3 is CASSTGTGWPEAFF. In DNA, the CDR3 is TGTGCCAGCAGTACGGGGACAGGGTGGCCTGAAGCTTTCTTT.

The chain combines TRBV9 with TRBJ2-7; TRBD1 agrees at 10 bases. The CDR3 is made up of 15 amino acids. V was pared by 0 bases and J by 5 bases, with 5 bases of the junction left unmatched. Looked up from germline, CDR1 is SGDLS and CDR2 is YYNGEE. Here the CDR3 DNA reads TGTGCCAGCAGCGTAGGATGGGGACAGGGGAACGAGCAGTACTTC. Translating it yields CASSVGWGQGNEQYF.

This chain joins TRBV21-1 and TRBJ1-5. TRBV21-1 is given as a pseudogene. The CDR3 consists of 15 residues. The CDR3 DNA reads TGTGCCAGCAGCAAGATTATTAGGGAAGGAGTGACCCAGCATTTT. Translated, it gives CASSKIIREGVTQHF.

The genes are TRBV10-3 and TRBJ2-3; D is undetermined. The CDR3 contains 15 residues. The germline V gene has CDR1 ENHRY and CDR2 SYGVKD. Between the trimmed V and J ends, which lost 0 bases and 2 bases, there was a span of 9 bases. Here the CDR3 DNA reads TGTGCCATCAGTGAGTCCGTAGCTACCACAGATACGCAGTATTTT. Translation: CAISESVATTDTQYF.

This sequence joins TRBV13 and TRBJ1-1; 8 nucleotides align to TRBD1. This CDR3 spans 15 amino acids. In germline, CDR1 is PRHDT, CDR2 FYEKMQ (reference sequence). V shed 0 bases and J 1 base; nucleotides not matched to a gene: 1. CDR3 in DNA: TGTGCCAGCAGCTTAGGGACAGGGGAGAACACTGAAGCTTTCTTT. The encoded protein is CASSLGTGENTEAFF.

V usage is TRBV6-5 and J usage is TRBJ2-3; a weak D match, TRBD2 (7 bases). CDR1 and CDR2 (germline): MNHEY, SVGAGI. This CDR3 comprises 13 residues. Trimming removed 6 bases from V and 5 bases from J, with 12 bases in between. This CDR3 reads CASSRGGQDTQYF. The CDR3 nucleotides are TGTGCCAGCAGCCGCGGGGGCCAAGATACGCAGTATTTT.

The CDR3 region has the DNA TGTGCCAGCAGCTTAACTGTATCAACGGCTGGAAACACCATATATTTT. Translating it yields CASSLTVSTAGNTIYF. The chain has TRBV11-2 and TRBJ1-3; no reliable D call. V lost 2 bases, J lost 2 bases, and 13 bases lay in between. The length of the CDR3 is 16 residues. Germline assignment: CDR1 SGHAT and CDR2 FQNNGV.

Concerning this clone itself: At one of its ends the junction is not consistent with the germline gene, which may arise from a read error. The genes are TRBV4-3 and TRBJ2-5, with 7 bases matching TRBD1. The CDR3 has 14 amino acids. Per the germline V gene, CDR1 is LGHNA and CDR2 is YSLEER. CDR3 region: CASRPGGYQETEYF. The CDR3 DNA reads as TGCGCCAGCAGGCCAGGGGGTTATCAAGAGACCGAGTACTTC.

The chain couples TRBV27 to TRBJ2-1; D gene ambiguous. Germline loops: CDR1 MNHEY, CDR2 SMNVEV (reference sequence). Deletions cut 6 bases from V and 6 bases from J, with 9 bases between. This CDR3 has 12 amino acids. The CDR3 nucleotides are TGTGCCAGCAGCCGGACCCCCAATGAGCAGTTCTTC. Its translation: CASSRTPNEQFF.

The rearrangement links TRBV4-3 to TRBJ2-1; D gene uncertain. This CDR3 comprises 13 residues. Between the trimmed V and J ends, which lost 0 bases and 9 bases, there was a span of 9 bases. Looked up from germline, CDR1 is LGHNA and CDR2 is YSLEER. DNA for the CDR3: TGCGCCAGCAGCCAAGATCTGATGGTTGAGCAGTTCTTC. Translating gives CASSQDLMVEQFF.

This clone was observed once. The chain joins TRBV28 to TRBJ2-5; 8 bases are a match to TRBD1. The CDR3 extends over 15 amino acids. The ends lost 8 bases at V and 5 bases at J; junction bases unmatched: 13. Germline V gives CDR1 MDHEN, CDR2 SYDVKM. The CDR3 is CASSPIGQGWETQYF. DNA of the CDR3: TGTGCCAGCTCTCCAATCGGACAGGGCTGGGAGACCCAGTACTTC.

CDR3: CASSFLQGAHTGELFF. The CDR3 nucleotides are TGTGCCAGCAGTTTCCTACAGGGGGCGCACACCGGGGAGCTGTTTTTT. The V call is TRBV27, the J call TRBJ2-2; TRBD1 matches 9 bases. The junction had 5 bases not matched to a gene; V was cut back by 3 bases and J by 3 bases. Per germline, CDR1 MNHEY and CDR2 SMNVEV (reference sequence). The CDR3 spans 16 residues.

The genes are TRBV15 and TRBJ2-5, with unresolved D. Deletions cut 3 bases from V and 5 bases from J, with 7 bases between. The CDR3 is 12 amino acids. CDR1 is LNHNV, CDR2 YYDKDF, per germline (reference sequence). CDR3 region: CATSRGSETQYF. The CDR3 DNA follows: TGTGCCACCAGCAGGGGGTCCGAGACCCAGTACTTC.

The V call is TRBV29-1, the J call TRBJ1-3, with D unresolved. The CDR3 spans 14 residues. CDR1 is SQVTM, CDR2 ANQGSEA, per germline. V was cut by 5 bases and J by 0 bases, with 11 bases left in between. The CDR3 is CSVSDGHSGNTIYF. As DNA, the CDR3 is TGCAGCGTTAGCGACGGGCACTCTGGAAACACCATATATTTT. The full variable domain, in which reference TRBV29-1 and TRBJ1-3 provide the parts outside the CDR3, is SAVISQKPSRDICQRGTSLTIQCQVDSQVTMMFWYRQQPGQSLTLIATANQGSEATYESGFVIDKFPISRPNLTFSTLTVSNMSPEDSSIYLCSVSDGHSGNTIYFGEGSWLTVV.

The chain couples TRBV7-9 to TRBJ2-3; maybe TRBD2 (5 bases). CDR1 and CDR2 (germline): SEHNR, FQNEAQ (reference sequence). The length of the CDR3 is 13 residues. The ends were cut back, 7 bases at V and 2 bases at J, with 10 bases in the middle. CDR3 nucleotides: TGTGCCAGCAAGTGGGGAGACACAGATACGCAGTATTTT. Translated: CASKWGDTDTQYF.

The genes are TRBV27 and TRBJ2-2, with D unresolved. Germline values: CDR1 MNHEY, CDR2 SMNVEV (reference sequence). The CDR3 contains 17 residues. Trimming shortened V by 5 bases and J by 5 bases, and 21 bases separated the two germline ends. The CDR3 region is CASSPLAGPLGTGELFF. Here the CDR3 DNA reads TGTGCCAGCAGTCCCCTGGCCGGGCCCCTGGGTACCGGGGAGCTGTTTTTT.

The CDR3 is CASTGQGLGYEQYF. The CDR3 DNA reads TGTGCCAGCACTGGACAGGGTTTAGGGTACGAGCAGTACTTC. The chain has TRBV6-6 and TRBJ2-7; 8 bases are a match to TRBD1. Germline values: CDR1 MNHNY, CDR2 SVGAGI (reference sequence). After removal of 7 bases from V and 4 bases from J, the junction contained 9 bases not matched to a gene. This CDR3 region has 14 residues.

The V call is TRBV30, the J call TRBJ1-6; D gene unclear. The CDR3 sequence is 16 residues long. The germline CDR1 and CDR2 sequences are GTSNPN and SVGIG (reference sequence). V was clipped by 0 bases and J by 4 bases, with 13 bases between them. Here the CDR3 DNA reads TGTGCCTGGAGTGTCAGGAAGTGGTTATATAATTCACCCCTCCACTTT. Translating it yields CAWSVRKWLYNSPLHF.

The V and J genes are TRBV4-1 and TRBJ1-5, with 10 bases fitting TRBD1. Trimming removed 3 bases from V and 7 bases from J; junction bases left unmatched: 6. The CDR3 is 15 residues long. Germline V gives CDR1 MGHRA, CDR2 YSYEKL. CDR3 DNA sequence: TGCGCCAGCAGCCACGGGACAGGGGCCTTGCAGCCCCAGCATTTT. Protein sequence: CASSHGTGALQPQHF.

The rearrangement uses TRBV27 and TRBJ1-1; unclear D gene. Germline CDR1 and CDR2: MNHEY and SMNVEV (reference sequence). V shed 6 bases and J shed 0 bases, with 8 bases lying between them. The CDR3 consists of 13 residues. The CDR3 spells CASRINMNTEAFF. The CDR3, as DNA: TGTGCCAGCAGGATAAATATGAACACTGAAGCTTTCTTT.

The CDR3 here is CASSQVTGATYNSPLHF. Here the CDR3 DNA reads TGCGCCAGCAGCCAAGTGACAGGTGCCACCTATAATTCACCCCTCCACTTT. The gene calls are TRBV4-1 and TRBJ1-6; tentatively, D is TRBD1 (6 bases). Germline loops: CDR1 MGHRA, CDR2 YSYEKL. This CDR3 comprises 17 residues. With 1 base removed from V and 2 bases from J, the gap between germline ends came to 12 bases.

V gene TRBV10-1 combines with J gene TRBJ2-1, with D possibly being TRBD2 (5 bases). Germline assignment: CDR1 WNHNN and CDR2 SYGVQD (reference sequence). The CDR3 extends over 12 amino acids. V lost 4 bases to trimming and J lost 6 bases, with 7 bases between them. This chain's CDR3 is CASSGAGNEQFF. The CDR3 DNA sequence: TGCGCCAGCAGTGGGGCGGGCAATGAGCAGTTCTTC.

This rearrangement joins TRBV7-9 to TRBJ2-7, with 11 bases fitting TRBD2. This CDR3 has 15 amino acids. The J segment lost 7 bases and the V segment lost 5 bases, leaving 10 bases of the junction unmatched. Germline V CDR1 and CDR2: SEHNR, FQNEAQ (reference sequence). Written as DNA, the CDR3 is TGTGCCAGCAGCCCCCCCGGGACTAGCGGACGGGAGCAGTACTTC. Its protein product is CASSPPGTSGREQYF.

The chain couples TRBV6-1 to TRBJ1-2; no clear D. The CDR3 extends over 16 amino acids. Trimming stripped 0 bases from V and 0 bases from J, with 11 bases between. CDR1 and CDR2 (germline): MNHNS, SASEGT. This CDR3 reads CASSEAAFDTNYGYTF. Here the CDR3 DNA reads TGTGCCAGCAGTGAAGCGGCGTTTGACACTAACTATGGCTACACCTTC.